These 29 T cell receptor beta chains share one sample of origin, sequenced in a study of beta chain features in type 1 diabetes. The antigens of these receptors remain unknown. cDNA synthesis used the whole RNA isolate, giving expressed TCRB sequences. This table comes from immunoSEQ multiplex PCR, and its TCRdb copy is limited to in-frame clones, with some not included. The sample contains 600,000 to 750,000 clones, around 11% of which appear only once. The study, taken as a whole, reports: Within each of all four CD4+ subsets, Type 1 diabetes patients had TCRB CDR3s that were moderately but significantly shorter.

The sample was naive CD4+ T cells from blood. The receptors here all came from a man aged 30-40 years with type 1 diabetes.

This clone was seen only a few times. The V call is TRBV7-2, the J call TRBJ2-2, with D possibly matching TRBD2 (7 bases). Trimming pared 3 bases from V and 7 bases from J, leaving 15 bases between. This CDR3 is 15 amino acids long. Germline-derived CDR1 and CDR2 are SGHTA and FQGNSA. CDR3 coding DNA: TGTGCCAGCAGCTTTACCGCGGGGGCGGGCGGGGAGCTGTTTTTT. This encodes CASSFTAGAGGELFF.

The J gene is TRBJ1-1, the V gene TRBV11-3, with D perhaps TRBD1 (6 bases). V lost 5 bases and J 0 bases, leaving 19 bases between the germline ends. The V gene's germline CDR1 is SGHNT and CDR2 YENEEA. The CDR3 spans 17 residues. The DNA of the CDR3 is TGTGCCAGCAGCACCTCTCTTCACCGGGACATGAACACTGAAGCTTTCTTT. It specifies CASSTSLHRDMNTEAFF.

This clone was seen only a few times. This chain connects TRBV7-9 to TRBJ2-2; 9 bases match TRBD1. Per the germline V gene, CDR1 is SEHNR and CDR2 is FQNEAQ (reference sequence). This CDR3 region has 16 residues. Trimming removed 3 bases from V and 6 bases from J; junction bases left unmatched: 8. DNA for the CDR3: TGTGCCAGCAGCTTCTCCGGGACAGGGAGTTCCGGGGAGCTGTTTTTT. This translates into CASSFSGTGSSGELFF.

This clone was observed a handful of times. This sequence joins TRBV5-4 and TRBJ2-1; possibly TRBD1 for D (6 bases). This CDR3 region has 17 residues. Germline CDR1 reads SGHNT; CDR2 reads YYREEE (reference sequence). Trimming removed 0 bases from V and 1 base from J, with 14 bases in between. CDR3 in DNA: TGTGCCAGCAGCTTGGCAGGGGTAATGGGGTCCTACAATGAGCAGTTCTTC. Its protein product is CASSLAGVMGSYNEQFF.

For the CDR3, the DNA is TGTGCCAGCAGCCTCCGGGACCAAACGACCGGGGAGCTGTTTTTT. Its translation is CASSLRDQTTGELFF. This chain connects TRBV7-2 to TRBJ2-2, with D perhaps assigned TRBD1 or TRBD2 (5 bases each). The CDR3 contains 15 residues. The V end was cut by 5 bases, the J end by 5 bases, with 15 bases between. Per germline, CDR1 SGHTA and CDR2 FQGNSA.

The CDR3 spells CASSVDHGNEQFF. For the CDR3, the DNA is TGTGCCAGCAGCGTAGATCACGGCAATGAGCAGTTCTTC. This rearrangement joins TRBV7-9 to TRBJ2-1, with D hard to call. Germline V gene lookup returns CDR1 SEHNR and CDR2 FQNEAQ (reference sequence). Trimming stripped 5 bases from V and 6 bases from J, with 11 bases between. The CDR3 runs to 13 residues.

The CDR3 region is CASSRTGVDEKLFF. Here the CDR3 DNA reads TGTGCCAGCAGCCGGACAGGGGTGGATGAAAAACTGTTTTTT. The chain couples TRBV7-2 to TRBJ1-4; TRBD1 matches at 9 bases. This CDR3 is 14 amino acids long. The V gene end was trimmed by 5 bases and the J gene end by 6 bases; junction bases not matched to a gene: 4. Germline-derived CDR1 and CDR2 are SGHTA and FQGNSA.

This clone was found a few times. Other DNA sequences in this specimen translate into the identical CDR3. V gene TRBV30 combines with J gene TRBJ1-5; D unclear. Per the germline V gene, CDR1 is GTSNPN and CDR2 is SVGIG (reference sequence). The ends were cut back, 2 bases at V and 4 bases at J, with 9 bases in the middle. CDR3 length: 13 amino acids. CDR3 DNA sequence: TGTGCCTGGAGTCTTGGCGGGAATCAGCCCCAGCATTTT. Protein sequence: CAWSLGGNQPQHF.

This clone turned up a few times. The CDR3 loop is CASSQEQGYGYTF. CDR3 in DNA: TGCGCCAGCAGCCAGGAACAGGGGTATGGCTACACCTTC. This chain connects TRBV4-3 to TRBJ1-2; 7 positions agree with TRBD1. The germline V gene has CDR1 LGHNA and CDR2 YSLEER. The CDR3 length is 13 residues. The junction had 3 bases not matched to a gene; V was cut back by 3 bases and J by 5 bases.

This clone turned up a few times. The CDR3 sequence is CASSSGGQVSNEQFF. As DNA, the CDR3 is TGTGCCAGCAGTTCCGGGGGCCAAGTCTCCAATGAGCAGTTCTTC. The genes are TRBV28 and TRBJ2-1, with D tentatively TRBD1 or TRBD2 (6 bases each). Per germline, CDR1 MDHEN and CDR2 SYDVKM. The CDR3 contains 15 residues. V was shortened by 4 bases and J by 6 bases, with 16 bases between the two germline ends.

This clone has more than one count but fewer than ten. The chain couples TRBV7-9 to TRBJ2-6; the match to TRBD1 covers 7 bases. V lost 2 bases and J lost 1; bases outside the gene matches: 2. CDR3 length equals 16 residues. CDR1 is SEHNR and CDR2 is FQNEAQ in the germline V gene (reference sequence). The CDR3 DNA follows: TGTGCCAGCAGCTTAACAGGGGCTTCTGGGGCCAACGTCCTGACTTTC. Translated, it gives CASSLTGASGANVLTF.

The V call is TRBV30, the J call TRBJ2-1; D possibly corresponds to TRBD1 (5 bases). Germline CDR1 and CDR2: GTSNPN and SVGIG (reference sequence). The V end lost 0 bases, the J end lost 10 bases, and 7 bases lay between the germline ends. The CDR3 has 11 residues. This CDR3 is CAWSVGQEQFF. CDR3 sequence (DNA): TGTGCCTGGAGTGTCGGACAAGAGCAGTTCTTC.

This clone was seen only a few times. This chain joins TRBV9 and TRBJ2-5; D is tentatively TRBD1 or TRBD2 (5 bases each). Looked up from germline, CDR1 is SGDLS and CDR2 is YYNGEE. The V end lost 2 bases, the J end lost 6 bases, and 14 bases lay between the germline ends. This CDR3 has 14 residues. The CDR3 coding sequence is TGTGCCAGCAGCGTTTCCGGGACGGACAAGACCCAGTACTTC. Translating it yields CASSVSGTDKTQYF.

This clone appeared a few times. The chain recombines TRBV25-1 with TRBJ2-4; tentative D call: TRBD2 (6 bases). CDR3 length: 15 amino acids. Germline V gene sequence: CDR1 MGHDK, CDR2 SYGVNS. The V and J ends lost 3 bases and 6 bases respectively, with 15 bases between them. The CDR3 sequence is CASSDSGGEANIQYF. The CDR3 DNA reads as TGTGCCAGCAGTGATTCCGGAGGGGAAGCAAACATTCAGTACTTC.

J is TRBJ2-7 and V is TRBV9; 8 bases align to TRBD1. Germline lookup yields CDR1 SGDLS and CDR2 YYNGEE. CDR3 length: 18 residues. With 0 bases clipped from V and 2 bases from J, the junction kept 13 bases outside the gene matches. The CDR3 spells CASSVAGQGPDTPYEQYF. Written as DNA, the CDR3 is TGTGCCAGCAGCGTAGCTGGACAGGGACCCGACACCCCCTACGAGCAGTACTTC.

This clone occurred a few times. The rearrangement uses TRBV9 and TRBJ2-7; the D is unclear. CDR1 is SGDLS and CDR2 is YYNGEE in the germline V gene. Trimming took 0 bases from V and 5 from J, leaving 9 bases between them. The CDR3 contains 13 residues. The CDR3 sequence: CASSVAERHEQYF. In nucleotides, the CDR3 is TGTGCCAGCAGCGTAGCTGAAAGGCACGAGCAGTACTTC.

The gene calls are TRBV7-9 and TRBJ1-6, with D maybe TRBD1 (5 bases). Per germline, CDR1 SEHNR and CDR2 FQNEAQ (reference sequence). Between the trimmed V and J ends, which lost 1 base and 15 bases, there was a span of 16 bases. This CDR3 has 14 amino acids. In nucleotides, the CDR3 is TGTGCCAGCAGCTTAGAAGGGGCCCCGGCAGGCCTCCACTTT. Translated, it gives CASSLEGAPAGLHF.

In this sample, this clone turned up a few times. The chain carries TRBV19 and TRBJ1-2; D is undetermined. Trimming left V 3 bases short and J 8 bases short, with 10 bases between. Germline CDR1 LNHDA, CDR2 SQIVND (reference sequence). This CDR3 contains 12 residues. The DNA for the CDR3 is TGTGCCAGTAGTATGGAGGGCCGGGGCTACACCTTC. This codes for CASSMEGRGYTF.

This rearrangement joins TRBV30 to TRBJ2-3; 8 nucleotides agree with TRBD2. From germline, CDR1 is GTSNPN and CDR2 SVGIG (reference sequence). The CDR3 length is 16 residues. V dropped 3 bases and J dropped 4; count of bases not matched to a gene: 12. This CDR3 reads CAWRAANGGGSDTQYF. The CDR3 DNA follows: TGTGCCTGGAGAGCGGCCAACGGGGGGGGCTCAGATACGCAGTATTTT.

The chain uses TRBV6-6 and TRBJ2-1, with a weak D call TRBD1 (6 bases). V lost 7 bases and J lost 8, with 12 bases in between. The CDR3 sequence is 12 residues long. Germline lookup yields CDR1 MNHNY and CDR2 SVGAGI (reference sequence). The CDR3: CASTHRVDEQFF. DNA for the CDR3: TGTGCCAGCACCCACAGGGTGGATGAGCAGTTCTTC.

Comment on this clone: Other DNA sequences of this sample code for an identical CDR3. The rearrangement links TRBV9 to TRBJ2-1; 10 nucleotides line up with TRBD2. Germline trimming cut 0 bases from V and 0 bases from J; bases unmatched to any gene: 3. This CDR3 is built from 17 residues. Germline V gene lookup returns CDR1 SGDLS and CDR2 YYNGEE. This CDR3 is CASSVGLAGPSYNEQFF. Written as DNA, the CDR3 is TGTGCCAGCAGCGTAGGACTAGCGGGTCCCTCCTACAATGAGCAGTTCTTC.

A note on this clone: Other DNA sequences in this specimen translate into the identical CDR3. J is TRBJ2-3 and V is TRBV4-3, with 8 bases aligning to TRBD2. V was clipped by 0 bases and J by 6 bases; unmatched bases: 8. Looked up from germline, CDR1 is LGHNA and CDR2 is YSLEER. The CDR3 extends over 16 amino acids. DNA for the CDR3: TGCGCCAGCAGCCAAGACCTAGCGGGTGTCGGGGATACGCAGTATTTT. It yields the protein CASSQDLAGVGDTQYF.

The chain joins TRBV7-2 to TRBJ2-5; D gene ambiguous. CDR3 length equals 15 residues. The V and J ends lost 0 bases and 5 bases respectively, with 13 bases between them. CDR1 is SGHTA and CDR2 is FQGNSA in the germline V gene. The DNA of the CDR3 is TGTGCCAGCAGCTTAGCGGTTACGACTCGGGAGACCCAGTACTTC. Its translation: CASSLAVTTRETQYF.

This clone appeared a few times. V is TRBV2 and J is TRBJ1-4; TRBD1 agrees at 8 bases. CDR3 length: 13 residues. CDR1 SNHLY and CDR2 FYNNEI come from the germline V gene. V gave up 7 bases and J gave up 6 bases; unmatched junction bases: 4. CDR3 protein: CASTTGAYEKLFF. CDR3 nucleotides: TGTGCCAGCACGACAGGGGCTTATGAAAAACTGTTTTTT. The full variable domain, in which reference TRBV2 and TRBJ1-4 provide the parts outside the CDR3, is EPEVTQTPSHQVTQMGQEVILRCVPISNHLYFYWYRQILGQKVEFLVSFYNNEISEKSEIFDDQFSVERPDGSNFTLKIRSTKLEDSAMYFCASTTGAYEKLFFGSGTQLSVL.

The rearrangement uses TRBV5-1 and TRBJ2-7; maybe TRBD2 (6 bases). The CDR3 sequence is 15 residues long. CDR1 SGHRS and CDR2 YFSETQ come from the germline V gene. Trimming shortened V by 0 bases and J by 2 bases, and 12 bases separated the two germline ends. The CDR3 DNA reads as TGCGCCAGCAGCTTGGGTTTCGGACTACCCTACGAGCAGTACTTC. This encodes CASSLGFGLPYEQYF.

The V call is TRBV10-3, the J call TRBJ2-5, with D perhaps TRBD1 (6 bases). The J call could be wrong; TRBJ2-7 is a better fit for the DNA end. Germline CDR1 reads ENHRY; CDR2 reads SYGVKD. CDR3 length: 14 residues. CDR3 loop: CAISEDRSSYEQYF. CDR3 DNA sequence: TGTGCCATCAGTGAAGACAGGAGCTCCTACGAGCAGTACTTC.

The CDR3 DNA reads as TGTGCCAGCAGCAGAGCTCGTAACTATGGCTACACCTTC. It yields the protein CASSRARNYGYTF. This chain connects TRBV14 to TRBJ1-2; D not certain. V lost 5 bases and J 1 base, leaving 8 bases between the germline ends. The CDR3 consists of 13 residues. Looked up from germline, CDR1 is SGHDN and CDR2 is FVKESK.

This clone turned up a few times. This rearrangement joins TRBV30 to TRBJ1-2; D might be TRBD1 (5 bases). Germline CDR1 GTSNPN, CDR2 SVGIG (reference sequence). Trimming cost V 2 bases and J 4 bases, with 11 bases left between them. CDR3 length: 13 amino acids. CDR3 region: CAWSKEDTYGYTF. The CDR3, as DNA: TGTGCCTGGAGTAAGGAGGACACCTATGGCTACACCTTC.

V usage is TRBV11-3 and J usage is TRBJ2-6; the D is unclear. The CDR3 length is 15 residues. V was shortened by 7 bases and J by 0 bases, with 10 bases between the two germline ends. Per germline, CDR1 SGHNT and CDR2 YENEEA. The CDR3 is CASTPGPSGANVLTF. CDR3 DNA: TGTGCCAGCACCCCTGGACCCTCTGGGGCCAACGTCCTGACTTTC.